Below are 20 T cell receptor beta chains sequenced from a single sample in a study of OX40 agonist ivuxolimab in advanced cancers. Generated by immunoSEQ multiplex PCR, the TCRdb table keeps only in-frame clones and is missing some. The data contain about 40,000 clones, around 86% of them singletons. The sample was CD4+ or CD8+ T cells sorted from blood, taken in a trial of the OX40 agonist ivuxolimab. These receptors were taken from an adult with an advanced solid tumor such as melanoma, head and neck, liver or kidney cancer.

The CDR3 DNA follows: TGTGCCAGCAGCCACAAAACACTTTCCACAGATACGCAGTATTTT. Protein: CASSHKTLSTDTQYF. J is TRBJ2-3 and V is TRBV7-2; no definite D call. Germline V gene data show CDR1 as SGHTA and CDR2 as FQGNSA. The CDR3 covers 15 residues. With 5 bases removed from V and 2 bases from J, the gap between germline ends came to 14 bases.

CDR3 loop: CASSWATYTGELFF. CDR3 coding DNA: TGTGCCAGCAGTTGGGCAACCTACACCGGGGAGCTGTTTTTT. This rearrangement joins TRBV25-1 to TRBJ2-2; unclear D gene. Germline CDR1 and CDR2: MGHDK and SYGVNS. V lost 5 bases and J lost 3, with 10 bases in between. The CDR3 is 14 amino acids.

The chain combines TRBV7-2 with TRBJ2-3, with 11 positions matching TRBD2. This CDR3 contains 18 residues. V trimming: 3 bases; J trimming: 2 bases; junction bases outside the gene matches: 10. From germline, CDR1 is SGHTA and CDR2 FQGNSA. This chain's CDR3 is CASSFRASGGITTDTQYF. CDR3 DNA sequence: TGTGCCAGCAGCTTTAGGGCTAGCGGGGGGATTACCACAGATACGCAGTATTTT. Using reference TRBV7-2 and TRBJ2-3 for the parts outside the CDR3, the full variable domain is GAGVSQSPSNKVTEKGKDVELRCDPISGHTALYWYRQSLGQGLEFLIYFQGNSAPDKSGLPSDRFSAERTGGSVSTLTIQRTQQEDSAVYLCASSFRASGGITTDTQYFGPGTRLTVL.

In its sample, this clone was seen a few times. The rearrangement uses TRBV28 and TRBJ2-7, with 7 bases matching TRBD2. With 7 bases clipped from V and 3 bases from J, the junction kept 6 bases outside the gene matches. The CDR3 covers 13 residues. Germline loops: CDR1 MDHEN, CDR2 SYDVKM. CDR3 coding DNA: TGTGCCAGCACCTTCCCGGGGGGCTACGAGCAGTACTTC. This translates into CASTFPGGYEQYF.

The chain recombines TRBV6-5 with TRBJ1-1; D is ambiguous. Trimming cost V 6 bases and J 5 bases, with 7 bases left between them. The CDR3 has 11 residues. Germline assignment: CDR1 MNHEY and CDR2 SVGAGI. CDR3: CASRGQTEAFF. The CDR3 DNA reads TGTGCCAGCAGGGGCCAAACTGAAGCTTTCTTT.

This chain links TRBV7-6 with TRBJ2-7, with 7 bases fitting TRBD1. CDR1 and CDR2 (germline): SGHVS, FNYEAQ. The CDR3 contains 14 residues. J gave up 4 bases and V 2 bases, and 5 bases lay outside the gene matches. This CDR3 is CASSLLEQGYEQYF. In nucleotides, the CDR3 is TGTGCCAGCAGCTTACTAGAACAGGGGTACGAGCAGTACTTC.

The V and J genes are TRBV6-6 and TRBJ2-7; D remains unclear. From germline, CDR1 is MNHNY and CDR2 SVGAGI (reference sequence). CDR3 length: 12 residues. Between the trimmed V and J ends, which lost 7 bases and 2 bases, there was a span of 9 bases. CDR3 sequence reads: CASNSAAYEQYF. In DNA form, the CDR3 reads TGTGCCAGCAATTCGGCCGCCTACGAGCAGTACTTC.

Only a few counts were recorded for this clone. The genes are TRBV12-5 and TRBJ2-1; 14 positions match TRBD2. Germline values: CDR1 LGHNT, CDR2 FRNRAP. The trim removed 5 bases at V and 7 bases at J, leaving 7 bases unmatched. CDR3 length equals 16 residues. In nucleotides, the CDR3 is TGTGCTAGTGGTCCCTCCGGGACTAGCGGGGGAAATGAGCAGTTCTTC. Translation: CASGPSGTSGGNEQFF.

This clone was counted a single time. The chain is built from TRBV7-2 and TRBJ2-7; TRBD1 matches 7 bases. The germline CDR1 and CDR2 sequences are SGHTA and FQGNSA. CDR3 length: 15 amino acids. With 1 base clipped from V and 4 bases from J, the junction kept 7 bases outside the gene matches. CDR3 loop: CASSLGGQRFYEQYF. In DNA form, the CDR3 reads TGTGCCAGCAGCTTAGGGGGACAGCGTTTTTACGAGCAGTACTTC.

The V call is TRBV7-2, the J call TRBJ2-1; 8 bases line up with TRBD2. Germline V CDR1 and CDR2: SGHTA, FQGNSA. This CDR3 has 15 amino acids. V gave up 1 base and J gave up 12 bases; unmatched junction bases: 11. The CDR3, as DNA: TGTGCCAGCAGCTTAGACGGGGGGGCTTCTATTAGGCAGTTCTTC. Translation gives CASSLDGGASIRQFF.

V gene TRBV4-2 combines with J gene TRBJ1-5, with 7 bases that match TRBD1. Trimming at V came to 5 bases and at J to 1 base, leaving 8 bases not matched to a gene. Germline V gene lookup returns CDR1 LGHNA and CDR2 YNFKEQ. CDR3 size: 16 residues. The CDR3 protein is CASSLSPGGSNQPQHF. The CDR3 bases are TGTGCCAGCAGCTTGTCTCCAGGGGGAAGCAATCAGCCCCAGCATTTT.

J is TRBJ2-3 and V is TRBV21-1; the listed D gene, TRBD1, was not tested against the DNA. TRBV21-1 is given as a pseudogene. This CDR3 has 16 amino acids. CDR3 sequence (DNA): TGTGCCAGCATTGGCGGACAGGGAGGGACCCAAGATACGCAGTATTTT. It encodes CASIGGQGGTQDTQYF.

The chain recombines TRBV5-1 with TRBJ1-2; TRBD1 matches at 7 bases. Germline V lookup: CDR1 SGHRS, CDR2 YFSETQ. The CDR3 runs 13 residues. The J segment lost 2 bases and the V segment lost 4 bases, leaving 2 bases of the junction unmatched. CDR3: CASSQTGNYGYTF. The CDR3 DNA is TGCGCCAGCAGCCAGACAGGGAACTATGGCTACACCTTC.

J is TRBJ2-7 and V is TRBV6-6, with 9 bases matching TRBD1. CDR3 length: 15 amino acids. V trimming: 4 bases; J trimming: 1 base; junction bases outside the gene matches: 5. Looked up from germline, CDR1 is MNHNY and CDR2 is SVGAGI (reference sequence). CDR3 residues: CASSSAGTGSYEQYF. The CDR3 nucleotides are TGTGCCAGCAGTTCCGCCGGGACAGGGTCCTACGAGCAGTACTTC.

As for this clone: The junction does not match germline at one end; this may be a read error. In the same sample, other DNA sequences code for this CDR3. This chain connects TRBV7-2 to TRBJ1-5; no clear D gene. The CDR3 extends over 15 amino acids. Germline loops: CDR1 SGHTA, CDR2 FQGNSA. The CDR3 loop is CASSLVGAGNQPQHF. CDR3 DNA sequence: TGCGCCAGCAGCTTAGTAGGAGCTGGCAATCAGCCCCAGCATTTT.

The rearrangement uses TRBV4-3 and TRBJ1-1; D is unresolved. CDR1 is LGHNA, CDR2 YSLEER, per germline. The ends were cut back, 0 bases at V and 4 bases at J, with 9 bases in the middle. This CDR3 has 14 amino acids. The DNA for the CDR3 is TGCGCCAGCAGCCAAGATTCGGCTATCACTGAAGCTTTCTTT. As protein: CASSQDSAITEAFF.

CDR3 residues: CASSLLGGAIYSPLHF. In nucleotides, the CDR3 is TGTGCCAGCAGCTTGTTAGGGGGCGCGATTTACTCACCCCTCCACTTT. The chain has TRBV5-6 and TRBJ1-6; 7 positions agree with TRBD1. The CDR3 sequence is 16 residues long. The V gene's germline CDR1 is SGHDT and CDR2 YYEEEE. The V gene end was trimmed by 1 base and the J gene end by 10 bases; junction bases not matched to a gene: 11.

The V gene is TRBV18, the J gene TRBJ2-3; D is perhaps TRBD1 or TRBD2 (5 bases each). The CDR3 runs to 13 residues. V dropped 3 bases and J dropped 1 base, with 5 bases sitting between them. Per germline, CDR1 KGHSH and CDR2 LQKENI. The CDR3 here is CASSPGGTDTQYF. The CDR3 DNA follows: TGTGCCAGCTCACCGGGGGGCACAGATACGCAGTATTTT.

The V gene is TRBV9, the J gene TRBJ1-1; weak D call: TRBD1 (5 bases). In germline, CDR1 is SGDLS, CDR2 YYNGEE. Trimming removed 0 bases from V and 3 bases from J, with 6 bases in between. The CDR3 contains 13 residues. The DNA for the CDR3 is TGTGCCAGCAGCGTAGTAGGGGACACTGAAGCTTTCTTT. This codes for CASSVVGDTEAFF.

The V and J genes are TRBV19 and TRBJ2-7, with 7 bases matching TRBD2. V was clipped by 4 bases and J by 7 bases; unmatched bases: 13. CDR1 is LNHDA, CDR2 SQIVND, per germline (reference sequence). The CDR3 consists of 15 residues. The CDR3 bases are TGTGCCAGTAGTAGAGGGAGTTTCCAGGGAGGGGAGCAGTACTTC. Encoded protein: CASSRGSFQGGEQYF.